This T cell receptor (beta chain) was identified in a study of blood T cells in healthy people across ages. Study results and caveats: With naive T cell percentage, TCR beta diversity showed a strong correlation.

Isolation recovered at least 6.5 million PBMCs from every sample. Combining a sample-barcoded 5' primer with a J-beta primer mix, a second PCR ran for roughly 6 to 12 cycles. TCRdb independently ran MiXCR on the 5' RACE reads; one entry per CDR3 protein. The sample carries 1.6 million or so distinct CDR3 sequences, roughly 32% recorded once. This clonotype was seen more than once but under ten times. What it recognizes is unknown. Per the germline V gene, CDR1 is SGHAT and CDR2 is FQNNGV. Trimming pared 5 bases from V and 4 bases from J, leaving 12 bases between. This CDR3 spans 13 amino acids. What was sequenced was blood. This chain uses TRBV11-2 with TRBJ2-7, with unresolved D. The receptor comes from a woman between 25 and 40 years old in good health. CDR3 amino acids: CASSHQIPYEQYF. The DNA for the CDR3 is TGTGCCAGCAGCCACCAGATTCCGTACGAGCAGTACTTC.